Below, 16 T cell receptor beta chains from the same sample are listed, as sequenced in a study of blood T cell repertoires in COVID-19. The assay was immunoSEQ multiplex PCR, and TCRdb's table has in-frame clones only and misses some. Among roughly 61,000 clones listed, 70% to 75% were seen once. The sequencing input was peripheral blood. The receptors were sampled from a woman aged 70-85 years with acute or convalescent COVID-19.

The chain carries TRBV9 and TRBJ2-7, with D possibly matching TRBD1 (6 bases). The CDR3 extends over 18 amino acids. Trimming took off 4 bases at V and 3 bases at J, with 26 bases between the two ends. Germline-derived CDR1 and CDR2 are SGDLS and YYNGEE. The CDR3 DNA reads as TGTGCCAGCAGCAATTTCTATCCACAGGGCCTGGGAAGCTACGAGCAGTACGTC. As protein: CASSNFYPQGLGSYEQYV.

This clone has ten or more counts. The chain employs TRBV5-4 and TRBJ1-3; D possibly corresponds to TRBD1 (6 bases). V was shortened by 0 bases and J by 4 bases, with 17 bases between the two germline ends. CDR1 is SGHNT and CDR2 is YYREEE in the germline V gene (reference sequence). This CDR3 is built from 17 residues. The CDR3 is CASSLDRADSLGNTIYF. The CDR3 bases are TGTGCCAGCAGCTTGGACAGGGCCGACTCCTTGGGAAACACCATATATTTT.

Turning to this clone: Other DNA sequences within the sample encode an identical CDR3. The chain combines TRBV27 with TRBJ1-2, with D tentatively TRBD1 (6 bases). Germline CDR1 MNHEY, CDR2 SMNVEV (reference sequence). V lost 5 bases to trimming and J lost 5 bases, with 9 bases between them. The CDR3 spans 12 residues. CDR3 residues: CASSPQGYGYTF. For the CDR3, the DNA is TGTGCCAGCAGTCCCCAGGGGTATGGCTACACCTTC.

This chain joins TRBV27 and TRBJ1-6, with 9 bases matching TRBD1. CDR1 is MNHEY, CDR2 SMNVEV, per germline (reference sequence). J gave up 7 bases and V 6 bases, and 4 bases lay outside the gene matches. The CDR3 has 14 residues. The CDR3 nucleotides read TGTGCCAGCAGATCCGGGACAGGGAATTCACCCCTCCACTTT. It yields the protein CASRSGTGNSPLHF.

The chain links TRBV18 to TRBJ1-1, with 7 bases aligning to TRBD1. With V trimmed by 3 bases and J by 0 bases, 7 bases remained unmatched. This CDR3 has 16 amino acids. The germline V gene encodes CDR1 KGHSH and CDR2 LQKENI. The CDR3 nucleotides read TGTGCCAGCTCACCGGGGGACAGTCGAATGAACACTGAAGCTTTCTTT. It specifies CASSPGDSRMNTEAFF.

Here the CDR3 reads CATSDPKARQFEAFF. CDR3 DNA: TGTGCCACCAGTGATCCCAAAGCGAGGCAGTTTGAAGCTTTCTTT. The chain has TRBV24-1 and TRBJ1-1; D not certain. V dropped 3 bases and J dropped 7 bases, with 17 bases sitting between them. In germline, CDR1 is KGHDR, CDR2 SFDVKD. CDR3 length: 15 amino acids.

The V call is TRBV11-2, the J call TRBJ2-2, with D possibly matching TRBD2 (6 bases). This CDR3 is built from 16 residues. Trimming stripped 5 bases from V and 1 base from J, with 14 bases between. Germline CDR1 reads SGHAT; CDR2 reads FQNNGV. CDR3 DNA: TGTGCCAGCAGCCGTGGCGGGACGGGGAACACCGGGGAGCTGTTTTTT. This codes for CASSRGGTGNTGELFF.

The chain is built from TRBV25-1 and TRBJ2-3; TRBD1 aligns across 10 bases. Germline lookup yields CDR1 MGHDK and CDR2 SYGVNS. Losses at the gene ends were 5 bases for V and 0 bases for J; bases not matched to a gene: 2. The CDR3 totals 15 residues. This CDR3 reads CASSRDRGSTDTQYF. CDR3 bases: TGTGCCAGCAGTCGGGACAGGGGTAGCACAGATACGCAGTATTTT.

There are a few counts of this clone. The chain employs TRBV4-1 and TRBJ2-5, with D possibly matching TRBD2 (6 bases). The CDR3 totals 15 residues. V gave up 2 bases and J gave up 3 bases, with 13 bases separating them. Germline assignment: CDR1 MGHRA and CDR2 YSYEKL. CDR3 loop: CASSQTGELKETQYF. The CDR3 nucleotides are TGCGCCAGCAGCCAAACGGGGGAGCTTAAAGAGACCCAGTACTTC.

This clone was counted a few times. The chain carries TRBV5-1 and TRBJ2-1; D is perhaps TRBD1 (6 bases). Germline V CDR1 and CDR2: SGHRS, YFSETQ. Trimming took 0 bases from V and 4 from J, leaving 11 bases between them. The CDR3 sequence is 15 residues long. CDR3 DNA: TGCGCCAGCAGCTTGGACGACAGGCAGTACAATGAGCAGTTCTTC. Its protein is CASSLDDRQYNEQFF.

The V gene is TRBV4-2, the J gene TRBJ1-1; 8 bases map to TRBD1. The CDR3 contains 16 residues. With V trimmed by 4 bases and J by 0 bases, 7 bases remained unmatched. Germline V CDR1 and CDR2: LGHNA, YNFKEQ. The CDR3 sequence is CASSPRQGSMNTEAFF. The DNA for the CDR3 is TGTGCCAGCAGCCCCCGACAGGGGAGCATGAACACTGAAGCTTTCTTT.

This clone appeared a few times. The rearrangement links TRBV7-2 to TRBJ2-6; 7 bases map to TRBD1. The CDR3 contains 17 residues. Unmatched junction bases numbered 8, after V lost 5 bases and J lost 1 base. Looked up from germline, CDR1 is SGHTA and CDR2 is FQGNSA. This CDR3 reads CASSRTSTGSGANVLTF. CDR3 DNA sequence: TGTGCCAGCAGCCGTACATCGACAGGGTCTGGGGCCAACGTCCTGACTTTC. Full variable domain (rest looked up from reference TRBV7-2 and TRBJ2-6): GAGVSQSPSNKVTEKGKDVELRCDPISGHTALYWYRQSLGQGLEFLIYFQGNSAPDKSGLPSDRFSAERTGGSVSTLTIQRTQQEDSAVYLCASSRTSTGSGANVLTFGAGSRLTVL.

The chain couples TRBV19 to TRBJ2-7, with a possible D match to TRBD1 (7 bases). V lost 5 bases, J lost 4 bases, and 15 bases lay in between. The germline CDR1 and CDR2 sequences are LNHDA and SQIVND (reference sequence). The CDR3 contains 14 residues. CDR3 residues: CASSPRQGGYEQYF. The CDR3 nucleotides are TGTGCCAGTAGTCCCAGACAGGGAGGATACGAGCAGTACTTC.

The V gene is TRBV7-9, the J gene TRBJ1-2; 10 bases are shared with TRBD1. J gave up 7 bases and V 2 bases, and 4 bases lay outside the gene matches. CDR1 and CDR2 (germline): SEHNR, FQNEAQ (reference sequence). CDR3 size: 14 residues. The CDR3 coding sequence is TGTGCCAGCAGCTTAAGACAGGGGGCAGGTGGCTACACCTTC. Translation: CASSLRQGAGGYTF.

The chain has TRBV2 and TRBJ1-2; 8 bases line up with TRBD1. The J segment lost 8 bases and the V segment lost 4 bases, leaving 6 bases of the junction unmatched. The CDR3 loop spans 13 amino acids. The germline V gene has CDR1 SNHLY and CDR2 FYNNEI. CDR3 nucleotides: TGTGCCAGCAGTGGGACAGGGAGAGGAGGCTACACCTTC. Residues: CASSGTGRGGYTF.

The V call is TRBV7-6, the J call TRBJ2-5, with unresolved D. Germline loops: CDR1 SGHVS, CDR2 FNYEAQ. V lost 5 bases to trimming and J lost 5 bases, with 6 bases between them. CDR3 length: 11 amino acids. CDR3 residues: CASSTWETQYF. The CDR3 nucleotides are TGTGCCAGCAGCACTTGGGAGACCCAGTACTTC.